This TCR beta chain was documented in a study of T cell changes during pregnancy in multiple sclerosis. Sequenced by immunoSEQ multiplex PCR; TCRdb stores in-frame clones only, minus some. Of approximately 43,000 clones listed, 94% were seen once; the top ten hold roughly 7.4%. Germline V gene sequence: CDR1 MDHEN, CDR2 SYDVKM. With 6 bases clipped from V and 5 bases from J, the junction kept 8 bases outside the gene matches. CDR3 length: 15 residues. V gene TRBV28 combines with J gene TRBJ2-3; 10 bases align to TRBD2. This material consisted of CD8+ T cells from peripheral blood mononuclear cells, taken in the third trimester of pregnancy. This receptor was taken from a female donor with multiple sclerosis, enrolled in a pregnancy study. The CDR3 spells CASSQLAGGIDTQYF. The CDR3 DNA sequence: TGTGCCAGCAGCCAGTTAGCGGGAGGAATAGATACGCAGTATTTT.